This record looks at one T cell receptor beta chain sequence and its context. The sample originates from a study of blood T cell repertoires in COVID-19. Some clones are missing from TCRdb's copy, which holds only in-frame ones; the method was immunoSEQ multiplex PCR. Here the sample spans about 41,000 clones, about 79% being singletons. Germline trimming cut 5 bases from V and 1 base from J; bases unmatched to any gene: 0. Germline V gene data show CDR1 as SGHRS and CDR2 as YFSETQ. This CDR3 has 13 residues. This receptor was obtained from a woman in her sixties with acute or convalescent COVID-19. Sequencing was done on a sample of peripheral blood. J is TRBJ2-3 and V is TRBV5-1; 8 bases fit TRBD1. The CDR3 spells CASRTGGTDTQYF. CDR3 DNA: TGCGCCAGCAGGACAGGGGGCACAGATACGCAGTATTTT.